This is a list of T cell receptor beta chains from one sample in a study of tumor-infiltrating lymphocytes in oesophageal squamous cell carcinoma. A single record per CDR3 protein comes from TCRdb applying MiXCR to the PCR reads. Of 20,000 to 25,000 distinct CDR3 sequences in the sample, about 34% were seen once. The source material was esophageal tumor tissue. The receptors originated from a male donor with esophageal squamous cell carcinoma. Each CDR3 is given with its conserved first and last residue. A D gene is named only where the DNA matches it firmly. A row's size may be missing; if present it is once, few, many or a size class.

size: medium-sized; V: TRBV27; J: TRBJ1-2; D: .; CDR3: CASSLSPPLDYGYTF; DNA: TGTGCCAGCAGTTTATCTCCACCCCTAGACTATGGCTACACCTTC
size: many; V: TRBV7-6; J: TRBJ2-3; D: .; CDR3: CASSLEFPDTQYF; DNA: TGTGCCAGCAGCTTAGAGTTCCCGGATACGCAGTATTTT
size: .; V: TRBV4-3; J: TRBJ2-1; D: .; CDR3: CASADSYNEQFF; DNA: TGCGCCAGCGCTGACAGCTACAATGAGCAGTTCTTC
size: .; V: TRBV7-6; J: TRBJ2-5; D: .; CDR3: CASSRIQGIETQYF; DNA: TGTGCCAGCAGCCGGATACAGGGTATAGAGACCCAGTACTTC
size: many; V: TRBV27; J: TRBJ2-7; D: TRBD1; CDR3: CASSPDRAPYEQYF; DNA: TGTGCCAGCAGCCCAGACAGGGCGCCCTACGAGCAGTACTTC
size: .; V: TRBV7-8; J: TRBJ2-7; D: TRBD1; CDR3: CASSLRGTGINNEQYF; DNA: TGTGCCAGCAGCTTAAGGGGGACAGGGATCAACAATGAGCAGTACTTC
size: .; V: TRBV6-1; J: TRBJ2-7; D: TRBD1; CDR3: CASGDTRQGVYEQYF; DNA: TGTGCCAGCGGGGATACGAGACAGGGGGTCTACGAGCAGTACTTC
size: many; V: TRBV4-1; J: TRBJ2-7; D: TRBD1; CDR3: CASSQDILDRGGSYEQYF; DNA: TGCGCCAGCAGCCAAGATATTCTCGACAGGGGGGGATCCTACGAGCAGTACTTC
size: many; V: TRBV6-1; J: TRBJ1-1; D: TRBD1; CDR3: CASNSGQGKAFF; DNA: TGTGCCAGCAATTCCGGACAGGGAAAGGCTTTCTTT
size: many; V: TRBV5-4; J: TRBJ2-7; D: .; CDR3: CASSLEWASSYEQYF; DNA: TGTGCCAGCAGCTTGGAGTGGGCGAGCTCCTACGAGCAGTACTTC
size: .; V: TRBV4-3; J: TRBJ1-1; D: .; CDR3: CASSPQLGDTEAFF; DNA: TGCGCCAGCAGCCCCCAGCTCGGGGACACTGAAGCTTTCTTT
size: .; V: TRBV6-1; J: TRBJ2-7; D: TRBD1; CDR3: CASSKSGQGYHEQYF; DNA: TGTGCCAGCAGCAAATCGGGACAGGGTTACCACGAGCAGTACTTC
size: .; V: TRBV20-1; J: TRBJ2-1; D: TRBD2; CDR3: CSARGTSENNEQFF; DNA: TGCAGTGCTAGAGGAACTAGCGAGAACAATGAGCAGTTCTTC
size: many; V: TRBV28; J: TRBJ1-5; D: .; CDR3: CASRAGGGGNQPQHF; DNA: TGTGCCAGCAGGGCCGGGGGGGGCGGGAATCAGCCCCAGCATTTT
size: many; V: TRBV7-9; J: TRBJ2-2; D: .; CDR3: CASRSTAGELFF; DNA: TGTGCCAGCCGTTCGACCGCCGGGGAGCTGTTTTTT
size: .; V: TRBV19; J: TRBJ2-1; D: TRBD2; CDR3: CASRELAGVRGYNEQFF; DNA: TGTGCCAGTAGGGAACTAGCGGGAGTTCGAGGGTACAATGAGCAGTTCTTC
size: many; V: TRBV6-1; J: TRBJ2-2; D: .; CDR3: CASSDLGTSGTGELFF; DNA: TGTGCCAGCAGTGACCTAGGGACTTCGGGCACCGGGGAGCTGTTTTTT
size: few; V: TRBV7-6; J: TRBJ2-7; D: TRBD2; CDR3: CASSLGTSGEQYF; DNA: TGTGCTAGCAGCTTAGGCACTAGCGGGGAGCAGTACTTC
size: few; V: TRBV10-3; J: TRBJ2-1; D: TRBD1; CDR3: CAISTGQGNNEQFF; DNA: TGTGCCATCAGCACGGGACAGGGGAACAATGAGCAGTTCTTC
size: large; V: TRBV7-9; J: TRBJ1-4; D: TRBD1; CDR3: CASSFGQGGEKLFF; DNA: TGTGCCAGCAGCTTTGGACAGGGAGGGGAAAAACTGTTTTTT
size: many; V: TRBV28; J: TRBJ1-6; D: TRBD1; CDR3: CASSFQTGRDSPLHF; DNA: TGTGCCAGCAGTTTCCAGACAGGGCGGGATTCACCCCTCCACTTT
size: many; V: TRBV12-3/TRBV12-4; J: TRBJ2-3; D: .; CDR3: CASSHRTRDMYF; DNA: TGTGCCAGCAGTCACCGGACTAGGGACATGTACTTC
size: many; V: TRBV5-5; J: TRBJ1-2; D: .; CDR3: CASSYARATNYGYTF; DNA: TGTGCCAGCAGCTATGCCCGAGCTACAAACTATGGCTACACCTTC
size: large; V: TRBV7-6; J: TRBJ1-2; D: TRBD1; CDR3: CASSLGQGGYGYTF; DNA: TGTGCCAGCAGCTTGGGACAGGGTGGCTATGGCTACACCTTC
size: many; V: TRBV5-4; J: TRBJ1-6; D: .; CDR3: CASSLEGSIPPLHF; DNA: TGTGCCAGCAGCTTGGAGGGCTCTATCCCCCCCCTCCACTTT
size: .; V: TRBV6-5; J: TRBJ2-1; D: .; CDR3: CASSYLLGGGSEQFF; DNA: TGTGCCAGCAGTTATTTACTGGGTGGTGGGAGTGAGCAGTTCTTC
size: .; V: TRBV24-1; J: TRBJ2-5; D: TRBD2; CDR3: CATSDAGGAQETQYF; DNA: TGTGCCACCAGTGATGCGGGAGGAGCCCAAGAGACCCAGTACTTC
size: many; V: TRBV28; J: TRBJ2-1; D: TRBD1; CDR3: CASSSGTGDNSPLHF; DNA: TGTGCCAGCAGTTCCGGGACAGGGGATAATTCACCCCTCCACTTC
size: .; V: TRBV7-3; J: TRBJ2-5; D: .; CDR3: CASSPARSETQYF; DNA: TGTGCCAGCAGCCCTGCTAGATCCGAGACCCAGTACTTC
size: many; V: TRBV28; J: TRBJ1-1; D: .; CDR3: CASSFRVVNTEAFF; DNA: TGTGCCAGCAGTTTTCGGGTAGTGAACACTGAAGCTTTCTTT
size: few; V: TRBV7-6; J: TRBJ2-1; D: .; CDR3: CASSPGSTNNEQFF; DNA: TGTGCCAGCAGCCCCGGGAGCACGAACAATGAGCAGTTCTTC
size: .; V: TRBV9; J: TRBJ2-3; D: .; CDR3: CASTRYWDTDTQYF; DNA: TGTGCCAGCACCCGCTATTGGGACACAGATACGCAGTATTTT
size: many; V: TRBV5-6; J: TRBJ1-6; D: .; CDR3: CASSLESGTWDSPLHF; DNA: TGTGCCAGCAGCTTGGAGTCAGGGACATGGGATTCACCCCTCCACTTT
size: .; V: TRBV25-1; J: TRBJ1-6; D: .; CDR3: CASSEYGTEYNSPLHF; DNA: TGTGCCAGCAGTGAATATGGGACGGAATATAATTCACCCCTCCACTTT
size: many; V: TRBV5-1; J: TRBJ2-1; D: TRBD1; CDR3: CASSTQDRGRNNEQFF; DNA: TGCGCCAGCAGCACCCAGGACAGGGGACGTAACAATGAGCAGTTCTTC
size: few; V: TRBV10-1; J: TRBJ2-7; D: TRBD2; CDR3: CASSDGGSETYEQYF; DNA: TGCGCCAGCAGTGACGGCGGGAGTGAAACCTACGAGCAGTACTTC
size: .; V: TRBV18; J: TRBJ1-6; D: .; CDR3: CASSPSGDGNSPLHF; DNA: TGTGCCAGCTCACCTTCCGGGGACGGGAATTCACCCCTCCACTTT
size: medium-sized; V: TRBV6-1; J: TRBJ1-2; D: TRBD1; CDR3: CASSEGGTVYNGYTF; DNA: TGTGCCAGCAGTGAAGGGGGGACAGTGTATAATGGCTACACCTTC
size: .; V: TRBV7-6; J: TRBJ2-5; D: TRBD2; CDR3: CASSVGLVEETQYF; DNA: TGTGCTAGCAGCGTCGGACTAGTAGAGGAGACCCAGTACTTC
size: .; V: TRBV7-2; J: TRBJ1-5; D: .; CDR3: CASSLVAAGTGQPQHF; DNA: TGTGCCAGCAGCTTAGTAGCGGCAGGGACGGGACAGCCCCAGCATTTT
size: few; V: TRBV7-6; J: TRBJ2-5; D: .; CDR3: CASSSPRGGGKTQYF; DNA: TGTGCCAGCAGCTCACCGAGGGGGGGGGGGAAGACCCAGTACTTC
size: medium-sized; V: TRBV7-8; J: TRBJ1-6; D: .; CDR3: CASSQGGTADSPLHF; DNA: TGTGCCAGCAGTCAAGGCGGGACGGCAGATTCACCCCTCCACTTT
size: many; V: TRBV5-1; J: TRBJ2-5; D: TRBD2; CDR3: CASMVAGGETQYF; DNA: TGCGCCAGCATGGTAGCGGGAGGGGAGACCCAGTACTTC
size: few; V: TRBV5-1; J: TRBJ2-7; D: .; CDR3: CASGGSSYEQYF; DNA: TGCGCCAGCGGGGGGAGCTCCTACGAGCAGTACTTC
size: many; V: TRBV6-1; J: TRBJ1-1; D: .; CDR3: CASSQKWGLPNTEAFF; DNA: TGTGCCAGCAGTCAAAAATGGGGCCTCCCGAACACTGAAGCTTTCTTT
size: few; V: TRBV19; J: TRBJ1-2; D: .; CDR3: CASSLGFSFNYGYTF; DNA: TGTGCCAGTAGTCTGGGTTTCTCCTTTAACTATGGCTACACCTTC
size: .; V: TRBV7-2; J: TRBJ2-3; D: TRBD2; CDR3: CASSLASGYTDTQYF; DNA: TGTGCCAGCAGCCTCGCTAGCGGGTACACAGATACGCAGTATTTT
size: many; V: TRBV5-4; J: TRBJ2-7; D: TRBD2; CDR3: CASSLVAGTSYEQYF; DNA: TGTGCCAGCAGCTTGGTAGCGGGGACCTCCTACGAGCAGTACTTC
size: .; V: TRBV12-3/TRBV12-4; J: TRBJ2-1; D: TRBD2; CDR3: CASSQLAGGPSEQFF; DNA: TGTGCCAGCAGCCAACTAGCGGGGGGGCCTAGTGAGCAGTTCTTC
size: many; V: TRBV10-3; J: TRBJ1-1; D: .; CDR3: CAISESKVGQGAEAFF; DNA: TGTGCCATCAGTGAGTCAAAGGTGGGGCAGGGCGCTGAAGCTTTCTTT
size: .; V: TRBV18; J: TRBJ1-3; D: .; CDR3: CASSRTLPASGNTIYF; DNA: TGTGCCAGCTCACGGACACTGCCGGCGTCTGGAAACACCATATATTTT
size: .; V: TRBV29-1; J: TRBJ2-7; D: .; CDR3: CSVQDPKGSYEQYF; DNA: TGCAGCGTTCAGGACCCCAAGGGCTCCTACGAGCAGTACTTC
size: once; V: TRBV7-2; J: TRBJ2-3; D: TRBD2; CDR3: CASSFLSSGRADTQYF; DNA: TGTGCCAGCAGCTTTCTTAGCAGCGGGAGGGCAGATACGCAGTATTTT
size: many; V: TRBV28; J: TRBJ1-1; D: .; CDR3: CASSFPTKNTEAFF; DNA: TGTGCCAGCAGTTTTCCGACCAAGAACACTGAAGCTTTCTTT
size: few; V: TRBV3-1; J: TRBJ2-7; D: TRBD1; CDR3: CASSRGQVHEQYF; DNA: TGTGCCAGCAGCCGGGGACAGGTCCACGAGCAGTACTTC
size: .; V: TRBV27; J: TRBJ2-7; D: .; CDR3: CASRGFSLYEQYF; DNA: TGTGCCAGTAGGGGGTTTTCTCTCTACGAGCAGTACTTC
size: .; V: TRBV6-5; J: TRBJ2-7; D: .; CDR3: CASSKQGSYEQYF; DNA: TGTGCCAGCAGTAAACAGGGTTCCTACGAGCAGTACTTC
size: many; V: TRBV27; J: TRBJ2-7; D: TRBD2; CDR3: CASSLDSGDEQYF; DNA: TGTGCCAGCAGTTTAGATAGCGGGGATGAGCAGTACTTC
size: .; V: TRBV7-3; J: TRBJ2-1; D: .; CDR3: CASSLSVRTYNEQFF; DNA: TGTGCCAGCAGCTTAAGTGTGAGAACCTACAATGAGCAGTTCTTC